The T cell receptor (beta chain) under discussion was sequenced for a study of blood T cell repertoires in COVID-19. Whole-study context: The cDNA or gDNA used as material had been derived from T cells, B-cell-depleted T cells, or PBMCs.

Measured with immunoSEQ multiplex PCR; TCRdb has only the in-frame clones, and not every one. This repertoire shows about 280,000 clones, around 83% found once; its top ten account for more than 4%. Researchers sorted participants into cohorts using their self-reported clinical history. The CDR3 consists of 12 residues. Germline loops: CDR1 LNHDA, CDR2 SQIVND (reference sequence). Between the trimmed V and J ends, which lost 7 bases and 7 bases, there was a span of 10 bases. This rearrangement joins TRBV19 to TRBJ2-2; the D gene is possibly TRBD1 (6 bases). Sample: PBMCs or T cells enriched from blood (not recorded which). This sequence originates from a man aged 40-49 years who had been exposed to COVID-19. CDR3 sequence: CASNREFGELFF. The CDR3 coding sequence is TGTGCCAGTAACAGGGAGTTCGGGGAGCTGTTTTTT.